This TCR beta chain was sequenced in a study of blood T cell repertoires in COVID-19 (dated by TCRdb to about 2020). With respect to the entire study: Samples covering the acute and convalescent phases of COVID-19 were provided by collaborators in the United States, Italy and Spain. The repertoires were made available in a free public database intended to serve as a resource for research on the immune response to SARS-CoV-2. HLA class I and class II types, where available, came from metadata supplied by the sample provider rather than from assay-based typing. Samples came from the ongoing ImmuneRACE study (first 160 participants) plus 1,254 subjects from 6 global collaborators. Deeply sampled blood TCRbeta repertoires from subjects exposed to, actively infected with, or recovered from COVID-19 were included in the dataset. The prospective study material was composed of cDNA or gDNA derived from T cells, B-cell-depleted T cells, or PBMCs. The sample metadata nearly always contained a de-identified subject ID, COVID-19 status, age in years and sex. Summary of the overall study and its limitations: The quantity of clinical and demographic metadata differed by source and by participant and was supplied without curation.

TCRbeta CDR3 regions were amplified from genomic DNA using the immunoSEQ Assay, a bias-controlled multiplex PCR. The study's processing was this. The number of nucleated cells in each sample was estimated by amplification of reference gene primers within the assay. To quantify the absolute abundance of each unique TCRbeta CDR3 rearrangement, sequence reads were collapsed and filtered. For each sample, productive Simpson clonality was calculated as the square root of Simpson's diversity index over productive rearrangements. TCRdb took this table from immuneACCESS and kept in-frame rearrangements with V and J called. Such tables lack part of the clones; where checked against another copy, unresolved V genes explain under half of the gap, and the rest is unexplained. V, J and clone size are taken as reported in that table, and D and trimming were inferred from the DNA itself. For this sample there are around 54,000 clones; roughly 88% appear just once. Of the sample, about 2.9% is held by the ten largest clones.

Each collaborating institution followed its own protocols to collect whole blood in K2EDTA tubes. For TCRbeta analysis, collaborators shipped samples in one of three forms: frozen whole blood, isolated PBMCs, or DNA extracted from either of those sample types. This clone has just a few counts. Its antigen remains unidentified. No base quality information exists; no much larger clone differs at one position. Reading from cysteine to phenylalanine, the CDR3 counts 10 amino acids. Solely the CDR3 DNA is kept, with 30 bases framed from the first base. CDR1 and CDR2 are read off the germline V gene (reference sequence) as LNHDA and SQIVND. V gives up 8 bases and J gives up 8 bases, and the segment between their germline ends measures 10 bases.

Input material: peripheral blood. Rearrangement joined TRBV19 to TRBJ2-7; matching of 5 bases hints at TRBD1 as the D gene. This receptor was taken from a human donor in a cohort sampled during active COVID-19. The DNA sequence follows: TGTGCCAGTGGGGCGGTGAAGCAGTACTTC. Its translation is CASGAVKQYF.